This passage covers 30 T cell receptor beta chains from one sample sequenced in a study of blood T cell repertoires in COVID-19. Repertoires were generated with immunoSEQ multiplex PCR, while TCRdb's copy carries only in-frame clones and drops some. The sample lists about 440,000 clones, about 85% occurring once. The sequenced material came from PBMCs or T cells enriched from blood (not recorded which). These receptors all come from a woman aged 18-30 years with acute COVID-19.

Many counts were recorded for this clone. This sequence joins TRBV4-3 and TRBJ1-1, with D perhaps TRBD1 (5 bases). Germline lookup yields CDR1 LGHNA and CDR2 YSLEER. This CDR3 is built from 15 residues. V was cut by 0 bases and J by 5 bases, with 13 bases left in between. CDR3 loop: CASSQDGAGRTEAFF. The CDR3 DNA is TGCGCCAGCAGCCAAGATGGGGCAGGGAGGACTGAAGCTTTCTTT.

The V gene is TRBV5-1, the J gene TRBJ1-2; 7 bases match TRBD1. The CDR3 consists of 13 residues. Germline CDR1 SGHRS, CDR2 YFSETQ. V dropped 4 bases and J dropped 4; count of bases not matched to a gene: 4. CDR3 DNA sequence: TGCGCCAGCAGCGTGGACAGGAGCTATGGCTACACCTTC. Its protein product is CASSVDRSYGYTF.

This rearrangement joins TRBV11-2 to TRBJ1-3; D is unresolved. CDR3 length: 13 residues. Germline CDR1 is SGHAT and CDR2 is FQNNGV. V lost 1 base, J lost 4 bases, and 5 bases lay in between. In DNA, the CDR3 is TGTGCCAGCAGCTTAGTACAGGGAAACACCATATATTTT. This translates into CASSLVQGNTIYF. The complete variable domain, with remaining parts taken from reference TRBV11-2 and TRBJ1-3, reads EAGVAQSPRYKIIEKRQSVAFWCNPISGHATLYWYQQILGQGPKLLIQFQNNGVVDDSQLPKDRFSAERLKGVDSTLKIQPAKLEDSAVYLCASSLVQGNTIYFGEGSWLTVV.

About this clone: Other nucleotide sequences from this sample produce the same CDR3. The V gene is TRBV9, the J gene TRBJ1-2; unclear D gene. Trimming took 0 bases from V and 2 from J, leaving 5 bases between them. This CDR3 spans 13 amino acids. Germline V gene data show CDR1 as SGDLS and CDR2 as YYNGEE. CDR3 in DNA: TGTGCCAGCAGCGTAGCCAGAAACTATGGCTACACCTTC. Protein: CASSVARNYGYTF.

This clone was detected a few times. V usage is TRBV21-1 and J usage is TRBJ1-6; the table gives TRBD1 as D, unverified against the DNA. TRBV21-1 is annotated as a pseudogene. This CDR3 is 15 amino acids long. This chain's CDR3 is CASSNNSSYNSPLHF. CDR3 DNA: TGTGCCAGCAGCAACAACAGCTCCTATAATTCACCCCTCCACTTT.

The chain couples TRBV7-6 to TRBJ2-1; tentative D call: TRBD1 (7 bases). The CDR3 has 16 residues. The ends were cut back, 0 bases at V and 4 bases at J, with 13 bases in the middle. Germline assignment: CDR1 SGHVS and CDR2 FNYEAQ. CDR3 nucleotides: TGTGCCAGCAGCTTAGCGGGGGGACAGACGTACAATGAGCAGTTCTTC. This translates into CASSLAGGQTYNEQFF. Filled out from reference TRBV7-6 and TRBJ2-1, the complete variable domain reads GAGVSQSPRYKVTKRGQDVALRCDPISGHVSLYWYRQALGQGPEFLTYFNYEAQQDKSGLPNDRFSAERPEGSISTLTIQRTEQRDSAMYRCASSLAGGQTYNEQFFGPGTRLTVL.

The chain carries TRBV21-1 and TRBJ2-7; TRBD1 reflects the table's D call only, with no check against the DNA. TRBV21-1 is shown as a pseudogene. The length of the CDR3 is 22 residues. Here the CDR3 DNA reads TGTGCCAGCAGCACCACCCTAGGGCACCGGGACAGGGGGAAAACGAGCTCCTACGAGCAGTACTTC. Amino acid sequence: CASSTTLGHRDRGKTSSYEQYF.

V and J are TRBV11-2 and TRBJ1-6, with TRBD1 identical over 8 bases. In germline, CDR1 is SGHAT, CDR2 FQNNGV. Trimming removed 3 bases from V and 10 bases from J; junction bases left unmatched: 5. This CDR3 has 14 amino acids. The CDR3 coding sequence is TGTGCCAGCAGCTTCGGACAGGGAGGATCACCCCTCCACTTT. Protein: CASSFGQGGSPLHF. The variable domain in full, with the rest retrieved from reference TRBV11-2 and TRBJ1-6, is EAGVAQSPRYKIIEKRQSVAFWCNPISGHATLYWYQQILGQGPKLLIQFQNNGVVDDSQLPKDRFSAERLKGVDSTLKIQPAKLEDSAVYLCASSFGQGGSPLHFGNGTRLTVT.

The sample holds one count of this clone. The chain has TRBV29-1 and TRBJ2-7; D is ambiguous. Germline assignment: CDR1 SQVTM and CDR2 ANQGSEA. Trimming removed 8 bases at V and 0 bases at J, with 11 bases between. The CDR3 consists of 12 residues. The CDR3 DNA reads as TGCAGCTGTGGTGACACCTCCTACGAGCAGTACTTC. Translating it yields CSCGDTSYEQYF.

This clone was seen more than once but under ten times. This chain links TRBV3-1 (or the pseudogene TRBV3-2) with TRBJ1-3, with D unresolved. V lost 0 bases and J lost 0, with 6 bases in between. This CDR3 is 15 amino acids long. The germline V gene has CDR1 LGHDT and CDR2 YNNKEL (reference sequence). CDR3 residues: CASSQEPGSGNTIYF. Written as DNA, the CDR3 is TGTGCCAGCAGCCAAGAACCCGGCTCTGGAAACACCATATATTTT.

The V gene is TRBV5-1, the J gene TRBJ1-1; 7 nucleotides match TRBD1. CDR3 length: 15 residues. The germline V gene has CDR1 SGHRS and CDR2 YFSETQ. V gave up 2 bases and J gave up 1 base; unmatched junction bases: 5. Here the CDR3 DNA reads TGCGCCAGCAGCTTAGGTACAGGGGAGAACACTGAAGCTTTCTTT. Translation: CASSLGTGENTEAFF.

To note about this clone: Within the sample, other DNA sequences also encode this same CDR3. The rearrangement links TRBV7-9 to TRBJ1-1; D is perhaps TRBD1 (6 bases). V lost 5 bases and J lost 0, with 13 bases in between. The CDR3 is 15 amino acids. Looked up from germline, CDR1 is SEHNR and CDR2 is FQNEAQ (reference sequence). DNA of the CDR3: TGTGCCAGCAGCCCACGGACAGTCCTGAACACTGAAGCTTTCTTT. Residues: CASSPRTVLNTEAFF.

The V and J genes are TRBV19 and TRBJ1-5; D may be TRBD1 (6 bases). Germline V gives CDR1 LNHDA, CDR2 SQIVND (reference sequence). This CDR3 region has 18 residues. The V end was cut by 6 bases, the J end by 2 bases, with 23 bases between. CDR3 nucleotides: TGTGCCAGTAGGACCCTAATGCGGGGGCTCGGCGGCAATCAGCCCCAGCATTTT. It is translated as CASRTLMRGLGGNQPQHF.

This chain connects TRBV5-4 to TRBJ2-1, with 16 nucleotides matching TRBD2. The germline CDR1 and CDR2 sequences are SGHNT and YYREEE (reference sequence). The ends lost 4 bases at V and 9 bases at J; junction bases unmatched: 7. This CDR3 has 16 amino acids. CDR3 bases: TGTGCCAGCAGCCCGGGACTAGCGGGAGGGCGTATTGAGCAGTTCTTC. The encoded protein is CASSPGLAGGRIEQFF.

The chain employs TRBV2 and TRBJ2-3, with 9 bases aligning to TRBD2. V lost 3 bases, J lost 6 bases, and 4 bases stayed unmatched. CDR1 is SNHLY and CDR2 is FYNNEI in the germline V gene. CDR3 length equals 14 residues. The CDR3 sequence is CASSELLAGDTQYF. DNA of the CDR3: TGTGCCAGCAGTGAGTTGCTAGCGGGGGATACGCAGTATTTT.

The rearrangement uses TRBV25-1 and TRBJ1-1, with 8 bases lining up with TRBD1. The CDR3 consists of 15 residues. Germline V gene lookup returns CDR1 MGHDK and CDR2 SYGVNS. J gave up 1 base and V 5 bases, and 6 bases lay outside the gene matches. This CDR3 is CASSIRTGKNTEAFF. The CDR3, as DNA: TGTGCCAGCAGTATTCGGACAGGGAAGAACACTGAAGCTTTCTTT.

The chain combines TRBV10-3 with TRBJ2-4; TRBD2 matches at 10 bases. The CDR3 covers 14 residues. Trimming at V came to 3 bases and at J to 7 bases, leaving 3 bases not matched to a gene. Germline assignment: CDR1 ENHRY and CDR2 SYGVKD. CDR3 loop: CAISDLAGGNIQYF. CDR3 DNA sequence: TGTGCCATCAGTGACTTAGCGGGGGGTAACATTCAGTACTTC.

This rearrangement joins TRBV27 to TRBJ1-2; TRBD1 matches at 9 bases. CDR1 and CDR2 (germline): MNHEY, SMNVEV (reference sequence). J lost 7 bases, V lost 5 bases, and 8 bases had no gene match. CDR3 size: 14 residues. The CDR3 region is CASSKGTGRGGYTF. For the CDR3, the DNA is TGTGCCAGCAGTAAAGGGACAGGGCGCGGTGGCTACACCTTC.

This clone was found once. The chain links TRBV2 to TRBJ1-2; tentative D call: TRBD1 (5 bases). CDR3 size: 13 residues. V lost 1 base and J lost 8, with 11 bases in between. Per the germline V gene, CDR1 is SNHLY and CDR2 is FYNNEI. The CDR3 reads CASSEGRARGYTF. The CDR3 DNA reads TGTGCCAGCAGTGAAGGCAGGGCCCGGGGCTACACCTTC.

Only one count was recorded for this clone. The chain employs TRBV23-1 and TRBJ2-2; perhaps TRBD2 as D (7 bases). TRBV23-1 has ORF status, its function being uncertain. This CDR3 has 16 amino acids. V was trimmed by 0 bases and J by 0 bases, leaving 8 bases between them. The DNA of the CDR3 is TGCGCCAGCAGTCAATCAGGGGGGGCGAACACCGGGGAGCTGTTTTTT. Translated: CASSQSGGANTGELFF.

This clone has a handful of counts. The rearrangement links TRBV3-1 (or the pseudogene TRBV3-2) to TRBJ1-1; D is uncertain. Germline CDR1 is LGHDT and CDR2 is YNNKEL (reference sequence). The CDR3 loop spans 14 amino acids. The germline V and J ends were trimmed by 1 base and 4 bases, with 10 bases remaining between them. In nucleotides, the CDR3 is TGTGCCAGCAGCCAAGTTGAGGGTTTCACTGAAGCTTTCTTT. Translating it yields CASSQVEGFTEAFF.

The CDR3 loop reads CASSQIRSGYTF. As DNA, the CDR3 is TGCGCCAGCAGCCAAATACGGTCGGGCTACACCTTC. The gene calls are TRBV4-1 and TRBJ1-2, with D unresolved. With 2 bases removed from V and 8 bases from J, the gap between germline ends came to 9 bases. The CDR3 has 12 residues. CDR1 is MGHRA and CDR2 is YSYEKL in the germline V gene.

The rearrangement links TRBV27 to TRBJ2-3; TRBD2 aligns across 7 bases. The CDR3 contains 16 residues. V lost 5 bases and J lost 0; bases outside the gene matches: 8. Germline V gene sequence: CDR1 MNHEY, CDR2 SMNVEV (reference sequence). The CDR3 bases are TGTGCCAGCAGTCGATGGGCGACTAGCAGCACAGATACGCAGTATTTT. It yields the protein CASSRWATSSTDTQYF.

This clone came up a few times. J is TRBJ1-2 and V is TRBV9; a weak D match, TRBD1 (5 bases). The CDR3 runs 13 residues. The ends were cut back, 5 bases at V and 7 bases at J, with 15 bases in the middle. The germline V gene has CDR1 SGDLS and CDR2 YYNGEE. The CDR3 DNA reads TGTGCCAGCAGTGTCCTCGGGGGGTTTGGCTACACCTTC. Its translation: CASSVLGGFGYTF.

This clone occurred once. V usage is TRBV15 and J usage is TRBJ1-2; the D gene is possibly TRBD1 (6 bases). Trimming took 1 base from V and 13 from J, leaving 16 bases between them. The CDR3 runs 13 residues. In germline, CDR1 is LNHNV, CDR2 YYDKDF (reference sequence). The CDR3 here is CATSRGDNIGTTF. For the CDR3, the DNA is TGTGCCACCAGCAGAGGGGACAACATTGGGACCACCTTC.

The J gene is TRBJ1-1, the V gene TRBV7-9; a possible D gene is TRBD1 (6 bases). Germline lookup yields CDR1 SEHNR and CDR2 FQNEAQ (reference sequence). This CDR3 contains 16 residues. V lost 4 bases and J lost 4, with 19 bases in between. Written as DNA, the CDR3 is TGTGCCAGCAGCTCTCTGAGGGAGGGGGGCGGCACTGAAGCTTTCTTT. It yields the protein CASSSLREGGGTEAFF.

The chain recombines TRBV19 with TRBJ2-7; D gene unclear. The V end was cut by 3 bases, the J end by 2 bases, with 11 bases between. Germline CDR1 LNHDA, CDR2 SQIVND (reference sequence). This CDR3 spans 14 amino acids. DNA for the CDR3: TGTGCCAGTAGTATGGCAGATCGTACCTACGAGCAGTACTTC. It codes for CASSMADRTYEQYF.

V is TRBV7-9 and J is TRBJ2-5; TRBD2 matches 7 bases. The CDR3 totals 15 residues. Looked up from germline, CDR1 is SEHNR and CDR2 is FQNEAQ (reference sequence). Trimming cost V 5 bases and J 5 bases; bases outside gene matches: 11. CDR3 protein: CASSLTGGFAETQYF. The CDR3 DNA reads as TGTGCCAGCAGCCTTACGGGGGGATTCGCGGAGACCCAGTACTTC.

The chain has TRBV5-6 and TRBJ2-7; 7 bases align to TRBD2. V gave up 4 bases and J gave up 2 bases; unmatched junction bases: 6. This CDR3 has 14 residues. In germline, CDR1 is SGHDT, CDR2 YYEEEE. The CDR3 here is CASSLGGMTYEQYF. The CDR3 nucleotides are TGTGCCAGCAGCCTGGGAGGGATGACCTACGAGCAGTACTTC.

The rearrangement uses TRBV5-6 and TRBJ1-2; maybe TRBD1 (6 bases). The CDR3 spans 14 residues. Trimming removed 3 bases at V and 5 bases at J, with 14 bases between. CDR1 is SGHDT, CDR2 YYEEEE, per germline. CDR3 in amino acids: CASSYNSGVYGYTF. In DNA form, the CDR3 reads TGTGCCAGCAGCTATAACTCAGGGGTTTATGGCTACACCTTC.